The clone carrying this TCR beta chain was observed a handful of times. Its target is not known. This sample is part of a study of cytomegalovirus exposure and HLA in healthy donors. General study points: A later analysis reportedly found fewer N-insertions in an Asian-associated ancestry cluster than the roughly 680-donor mean. The study designated 150 to 200 TCR beta chains cytomegalovirus-associated.

The V end was cut by 3 bases, the J end by 1 base, with 10 bases between. The germline V gene encodes CDR1 SGHTA and CDR2 FQGNSA. The CDR3 loop spans 15 amino acids. PCR involved 60 Vbeta and 13 Jbeta primers. The method was immunoSEQ multiplex PCR; TCRdb's version includes in-frame clones alone and lacks a portion of them. The sample lists about 170,000 clones, 60% to 85% occurring once. The J gene is TRBJ2-4, the V gene TRBV7-2, with unresolved D. The receptor was isolated from a female donor in good health and CMV-seronegative. The sequencing sample was made of PBMCs. The CDR3: CASSFLDAAKNIQYF. The CDR3 DNA sequence: TGTGCCAGCAGCTTTCTAGACGCCGCCAAAAACATTCAGTACTTC.